This passage covers 32 T cell receptor beta chains from one sample sequenced in a study of T cells after yellow fever vaccination. TCRdb ran MiXCR on the 5' RACE reads and lists one entry per CDR3 protein. The data show about 220,000 distinct CDR3 sequences, more than 3% seen once. The sample in question was CD4+ T cells sorted from PBMCs, obtained 10 days after the yellow fever booster vaccination. These TCRs come from a man aged 18-30 years who received the YFV17D yellow fever vaccine.

This clonotype occurred many times. The CDR3 spells CASSWRSTDTQYF. The CDR3 DNA is TGTGCCAGCAGTTGGCGGTCCACAGATACGCAGTATTTT. This chain connects TRBV6-6 to TRBJ2-3, with D unresolved. Trimming cost V 4 bases and J 2 bases, with 7 bases left between them. Germline CDR1 MNHNY, CDR2 SVGAGI (reference sequence). The CDR3 has 13 residues.

This chain connects TRBV7-2 to TRBJ2-5; the D is unclear. Between the trimmed V and J ends, which lost 3 bases and 3 bases, there was a span of 11 bases. The CDR3 has 14 residues. The germline V gene encodes CDR1 SGHTA and CDR2 FQGNSA. CDR3 loop: CASSFNYGEETQYF. In DNA form, the CDR3 reads TGTGCCAGCAGCTTTAATTATGGAGAAGAGACCCAGTACTTC.

This clonotype showed up just a few times. This chain joins TRBV14 and TRBJ2-5, with D tentatively TRBD1 or TRBD2 (5 bases each). Trimming shortened V by 7 bases and J by 1 base, and 16 bases separated the two germline ends. This CDR3 region has 15 residues. Germline V gene data show CDR1 as SGHDN and CDR2 as FVKESK. CDR3 sequence (DNA): TGTGCCAGCACCCTTCTCGGGGCAGCCCAAGAGACCCAGTACTTC. The encoded protein is CASTLLGAAQETQYF.

This clonotype was seen many times. This chain joins TRBV12-3 or TRBV12-4 and TRBJ2-7; 7 nucleotides line up with TRBD2. This CDR3 has 13 amino acids. V was pared by 3 bases and J by 6 bases, with 5 bases of the junction left unmatched. The CDR3 is CASSFRGVREQYF. The CDR3, as DNA: TGTGCCAGCAGTTTTCGGGGGGTACGCGAGCAGTACTTC.

There are a few counts of this clonotype. The chain uses TRBV25-1 and TRBJ2-6; D gene ambiguous. This CDR3 spans 15 amino acids. V lost 4 bases and J lost 4, with 11 bases in between. CDR1 is MGHDK, CDR2 SYGVNS, per germline. The CDR3 protein is CASSGVGSGANVLTF. In nucleotides, the CDR3 is TGTGCCAGCAGTGGGGTGGGGTCCGGGGCCAACGTCCTGACTTTC.

The gene calls are TRBV6-6 and TRBJ2-7, with D perhaps being TRBD1 or TRBD2 (6 bases each). Germline V gives CDR1 MNHNY, CDR2 SVGAGI (reference sequence). Deletions cut 9 bases from V and 1 base from J, with 16 bases between. The CDR3 sequence is 14 residues long. In DNA form, the CDR3 reads TGTGCCAGGACCGAGGGGGGCTCTTCCTACGAGCAGTACTTC. The encoded protein is CARTEGGSSYEQYF.

This clonotype was found a few times. J is TRBJ1-3 and V is TRBV10-3; D gene unclear. The CDR3 loop spans 15 amino acids. Trimming took 3 bases from V and 3 from J, leaving 12 bases between them. Germline loops: CDR1 ENHRY, CDR2 SYGVKD. CDR3 protein: CAISDTVLGGNTIYF. As DNA, the CDR3 is TGTGCCATCAGTGACACGGTGCTCGGTGGAAACACCATATATTTT.

This chain joins TRBV10-3 and TRBJ1-1; a possible D gene is TRBD1 (5 bases). Germline values: CDR1 ENHRY, CDR2 SYGVKD. There are 13 residues in the CDR3. V lost 5 bases and J 1 base, leaving 8 bases between the germline ends. The CDR3 nucleotides are TGTGCCATCAGTCCTACAGGGAACACTGAAGCTTTCTTT. Protein product: CAISPTGNTEAFF.

There are many counts of this clonotype. Written as DNA, the CDR3 is TGTGCCAGCAGCTTAGTGGGGGGGATGGAGACCCAGTACTTC. Its protein is CASSLVGGMETQYF. The rearrangement uses TRBV7-8 and TRBJ2-5; 7 bases match TRBD2. The CDR3 sequence is 14 residues long. The junction had 4 bases not matched to a gene; V was cut back by 1 base and J by 5 bases. Germline CDR1 SGHVS, CDR2 FQNEAQ.

This clonotype was detected a few times. The rearrangement uses TRBV19 and TRBJ1-1; possibly TRBD1 for D (5 bases). V lost 5 bases to trimming and J lost 4 bases, with 17 bases between them. The CDR3 covers 15 residues. The germline gives CDR1 LNHDA, CDR2 SQIVND (reference sequence). CDR3 region: CASSDRQTLITEAFF. For the CDR3, the DNA is TGTGCCAGTAGTGACCGACAGACCTTGATCACTGAAGCTTTCTTT.

This chain connects TRBV5-4 to TRBJ2-5; 12 bases match TRBD2. V trimming: 4 bases; J trimming: 4 bases; junction bases outside the gene matches: 5. This CDR3 comprises 15 residues. The germline gives CDR1 SGHNT, CDR2 YYREEE (reference sequence). The CDR3 region has the DNA TGTGCCAGCAGCGGACTAGCGGGGTCGGGAGAGACCCAGTACTTC. Its translation is CASSGLAGSGETQYF.

A few counts support this clonotype. The chain's CDR3 is CASSQPGRGYGYTF. DNA of the CDR3: TGTGCCAGCAGCCAACCCGGTCGGGGCTATGGCTACACCTTC. The chain links TRBV11-2 to TRBJ1-2; the D is unclear. Germline-derived CDR1 and CDR2 are SGHAT and FQNNGV. The ends were cut back, 5 bases at V and 4 bases at J, with 14 bases in the middle. This CDR3 contains 14 residues.

This clonotype was recorded many times. The V call is TRBV18, the J call TRBJ1-1; no definite D call. The CDR3 extends over 14 amino acids. Germline assignment: CDR1 KGHSH and CDR2 LQKENI. The V end lost 1 base, the J end lost 2 bases, and 8 bases lay between the germline ends. The CDR3 nucleotides read TGTGCCAGCTCACCACAGGGTAAAAACACTGAAGCTTTCTTT. Protein sequence: CASSPQGKNTEAFF.

In its sample, this clonotype was seen a few times. The V call is TRBV29-1, the J call TRBJ2-3, with 9 positions matching TRBD2. Germline values: CDR1 SQVTM, CDR2 ANQGSEA. CDR3 length: 16 amino acids. V was clipped by 4 bases and J by 3 bases; unmatched bases: 11. In DNA form, the CDR3 reads TGCAGCGTTGGAACGGGAGCGGGGGGCCAGACAGATACGCAGTATTTT. It yields the protein CSVGTGAGGQTDTQYF.

This clonotype was recorded a few times. The V and J genes are TRBV6-1 and TRBJ2-6, with TRBD1 as a possible D gene (6 bases). V lost 6 bases and J 4 bases, leaving 13 bases between the germline ends. This CDR3 is 15 amino acids long. Per germline, CDR1 MNHNS and CDR2 SASEGT. In DNA form, the CDR3 reads TGTGCCAGCAGCCCCATGGGGGCCGGGGCCAACGTCCTGACTTTC. Its translation: CASSPMGAGANVLTF.

This clonotype was seen many times. The V gene is TRBV4-3, the J gene TRBJ2-1; 8 bases align to TRBD2. The CDR3 sequence is 17 residues long. With 0 bases clipped from V and 6 bases from J, the junction kept 10 bases outside the gene matches. From germline, CDR1 is LGHNA and CDR2 YSLEER. CDR3 in amino acids: CASSQDPLRGGGNEQFF. CDR3 DNA: TGCGCCAGCAGCCAAGATCCCCTACGGGGGGGGGGCAATGAGCAGTTCTTC.

This clonotype was counted at least ten times. This chain joins TRBV10-3 and TRBJ1-6; no clear D. V was shortened by 11 bases and J by 11 bases, with 13 bases between the two germline ends. This CDR3 spans 11 amino acids. In germline, CDR1 is ENHRY, CDR2 SYGVKD. The CDR3 DNA is TGTGCCCCAGCAAGGGAGGCACCCCTCCACTTT. Encoded protein: CAPAREAPLHF.

Many counts were recorded for this clonotype. J is TRBJ1-5 and V is TRBV20-1; tentatively, D is TRBD1 (5 bases). Germline CDR1 reads DFQATT; CDR2 reads SNEGSKA (reference sequence). This CDR3 comprises 15 residues. Trimming cost V 0 bases and J 5 bases, with 14 bases left between them. This CDR3 reads CSARDQRGPYQPQHF. The CDR3 DNA is TGCAGTGCTAGAGATCAAAGGGGCCCCTATCAGCCCCAGCATTTT.

This clonotype was observed many times. The V gene is TRBV7-2, the J gene TRBJ1-5; D ambiguous. Germline CDR1 is SGHTA and CDR2 is FQGNSA. V lost 5 bases to trimming and J lost 9 bases, with 14 bases between them. CDR3 length equals 13 residues. This CDR3 reads CASSLATVGPQHF. CDR3 DNA: TGTGCCAGCAGCCTCGCCACCGTCGGGCCCCAGCATTTT.

This clonotype was counted at least ten times. The chain is built from TRBV5-1 and TRBJ1-2; D is unresolved. Trimming removed 4 bases at V and 2 bases at J, with 9 bases between. The CDR3 extends over 13 amino acids. Germline-derived CDR1 and CDR2 are SGHRS and YFSETQ. The CDR3 protein is CASSTGPNYGYTF. Written as DNA, the CDR3 is TGCGCCAGCAGCACTGGACCGAACTATGGCTACACCTTC.

The chain links TRBV7-8 to TRBJ2-1; D gene uncertain. The germline CDR1 and CDR2 sequences are SGHVS and FQNEAQ. The CDR3 loop spans 13 amino acids. The V gene lost 1 base and the J gene lost 8 bases, with 9 bases spanning the gap. CDR3 sequence: CASSLVGSHEQFF. CDR3 sequence (DNA): TGTGCCAGCAGCTTAGTAGGCAGCCATGAGCAGTTCTTC.

In this sample, this clonotype turned up a few times. The rearrangement joins TRBV21-1 to TRBJ2-4; TRBD1, the D gene given by the table, was not confirmed from the DNA. TRBV21-1 is recorded as a pseudogene. The CDR3 runs to 17 residues. This CDR3 reads CASSPMCGQAGKNIQYF. Written as DNA, the CDR3 is TGTGCCAGCAGCCCCATGTGTGGACAGGCTGGCAAAAACATTCAGTACTTC.

This clonotype was recorded a few times. The V and J genes are TRBV7-9 and TRBJ2-2; D unresolved. Per the germline V gene, CDR1 is SEHNR and CDR2 is FQNEAQ (reference sequence). The CDR3 totals 14 residues. V lost 0 bases and J 6 bases, leaving 8 bases between the germline ends. CDR3 protein: CASSLAPQSGELFF. CDR3 nucleotide sequence: TGTGCCAGCAGCTTAGCCCCCCAATCCGGGGAGCTGTTTTTT. Using reference TRBV7-9 and TRBJ2-2 for the parts outside the CDR3, the full variable domain is DTGVSQNPRHKITKRGQNVTFRCDPISEHNRLYWYRQTLGQGPEFLTYFQNEAQLEKSRLLSDRFSAERPKGSFSTLEIQRTEQGDSAMYLCASSLAPQSGELFFGEGSRLTVL.

This clonotype was observed at least ten times. The chain links TRBV5-1 to TRBJ2-3; no reliable D call. V shed 4 bases and J shed 4 bases, with 7 bases lying between them. Germline CDR1 SGHRS, CDR2 YFSETQ. The CDR3 loop spans 12 amino acids. CDR3 region: CASSPHSDTQYF. The DNA of the CDR3 is TGCGCCAGCAGCCCACATTCAGATACGCAGTATTTT.

The chain uses TRBV24-1 and TRBJ2-1; 7 bases match TRBD2. The germline gives CDR1 KGHDR, CDR2 SFDVKD. CDR3 length: 13 residues. Trimming removed 9 bases from V and 5 bases from J; junction bases left unmatched: 6. The DNA for the CDR3 is TGTGCCACCGTAAAGGGAGGGGACAATGAGCAGTTCTTC. This translates into CATVKGGDNEQFF.

The gene calls are TRBV24-1 and TRBJ2-2; 9 positions agree with TRBD1. V lost 4 bases to trimming and J lost 7 bases; unmatched junction nucleotides: 6. CDR1 and CDR2 (germline): KGHDR, SFDVKD. The CDR3 length is 15 residues. The CDR3 region has the DNA TGTGCCACCAGTGACCACGGGACAGGGAACGGGGAGCTGTTTTTT. Protein: CATSDHGTGNGELFF.

The sample holds many counts of this clonotype. The V call is TRBV29-1, the J call TRBJ1-2; no clear D. CDR1 and CDR2 from the germline V gene are SQVTM and ANQGSEA. The CDR3 totals 12 residues. V lost 2 bases and J 0 bases, leaving 4 bases between the germline ends. The CDR3, as DNA: TGCAGCGTTGAAACAACTAACTATGGCTACACCTTC. Translating gives CSVETTNYGYTF.

This clonotype was seen repeatedly, ten times or more. The genes are TRBV7-8 and TRBJ1-2; 9 bases fit TRBD1. Germline lookup yields CDR1 SGHVS and CDR2 FQNEAQ. CDR3 length equals 14 residues. The trim removed 5 bases at V and 5 bases at J, leaving 6 bases unmatched. Written as DNA, the CDR3 is TGTGCCAGCAGCCGCCGGGACAGGGAATATGGCTACACCTTC. Translating it yields CASSRRDREYGYTF.

In its sample, this clonotype was seen many times. The CDR3 is CASSLGAGSYNEQFF. The CDR3 nucleotides are TGCGCCAGCAGCTTGGGAGCAGGAAGCTACAATGAGCAGTTCTTC. The chain couples TRBV5-1 to TRBJ2-1, with unresolved D. There are 15 residues in the CDR3. V gave up 0 bases and J gave up 3 bases, with 10 bases separating them. Germline loops: CDR1 SGHRS, CDR2 YFSETQ.

This clonotype was observed a few times. The rearrangement joins TRBV5-5 to TRBJ1-1; unclear D gene. Trimming took off 7 bases at V and 0 bases at J, with 13 bases between the two ends. The CDR3 covers 14 residues. Germline V lookup: CDR1 SGHKS, CDR2 YYEKEE (reference sequence). DNA of the CDR3: TGTGCCAGCTTAACGGGAGGATTGAACACTGAAGCTTTCTTT. Encoded protein: CASLTGGLNTEAFF. Full variable domain (remainder filled in from reference TRBV5-5 and TRBJ1-1): DAGVTQSPTHLIKTRGQQVTLRCSPISGHKSVSWYQQVLGQGPQFIFQYYEKEERGRGNFPDRFSARQFPNYSSELNVNALLLGDSALYLCASLTGGLNTEAFFGQGTRLTVV.

This sequence joins TRBV12-3 or TRBV12-4 and TRBJ2-3; 9 bases agree with TRBD2. V dropped 6 bases and J dropped 0; count of bases not matched to a gene: 16. This CDR3 spans 19 amino acids. CDR3 protein: CASRGGVAGVPASTDTQYF. CDR3 DNA sequence: TGTGCCAGCAGGGGAGGGGTAGCGGGGGTCCCAGCTAGCACAGATACGCAGTATTTT.

This clonotype was seen more than once but under ten times. The V gene is TRBV5-1, the J gene TRBJ2-1, with 7 bases aligning to TRBD2. CDR1 and CDR2 (germline): SGHRS, YFSETQ. Trimming took 4 bases from V and 3 from J; bases not matched to a gene: 1. The CDR3 is 13 residues long. CDR3 in DNA: TGCGCCAGCAGCAGCGGGGACTACAATGAGCAGTTCTTC. Translation: CASSSGDYNEQFF.